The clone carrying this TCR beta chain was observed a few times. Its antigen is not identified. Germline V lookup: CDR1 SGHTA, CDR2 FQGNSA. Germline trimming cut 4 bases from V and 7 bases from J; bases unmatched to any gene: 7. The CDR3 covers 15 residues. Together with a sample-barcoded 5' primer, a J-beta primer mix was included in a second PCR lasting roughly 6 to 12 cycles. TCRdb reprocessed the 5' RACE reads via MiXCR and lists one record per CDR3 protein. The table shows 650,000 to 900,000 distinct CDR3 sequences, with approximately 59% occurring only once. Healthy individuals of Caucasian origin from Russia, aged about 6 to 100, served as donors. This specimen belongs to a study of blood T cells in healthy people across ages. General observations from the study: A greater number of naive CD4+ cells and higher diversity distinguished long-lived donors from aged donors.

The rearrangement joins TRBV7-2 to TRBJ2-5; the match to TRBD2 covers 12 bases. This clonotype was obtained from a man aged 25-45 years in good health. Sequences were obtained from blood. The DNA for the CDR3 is TGTGCCAGCAGCTCCGGACTAGCGGGGCAGGGGACCCAGTACTTC. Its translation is CASSSGLAGQGTQYF.